This T cell receptor beta chain was sequenced during a study of T cell responses to AZD1222 COVID-19 vaccine. Across the study: Second-dose intervals of approximately 4 or approximately 12 weeks were pooled. Whole-study findings and limits: Of the AZD1222 recipients, only 6 or 7 were seropositive at baseline. Of spike-specific TCRs, nearly half reportedly target regions left unmutated in variants. Repertoires in all cases were sampled only once the peak T cell response had passed.

This clone was seen just once. Its antigen remains unknown. Germline V gives CDR1 LNHDA, CDR2 SQIVND (reference sequence). CDR3 length: 14 residues. Produced via immunoSEQ multiplex PCR; TCRdb's table is partial and in-frame only. This repertoire shows about 120,000 clones, more than 75% found once; its top ten account for 7.5%. Sequenced here: peripheral blood, sampled on day 0 of AZD1222 vaccination. The chain is built from TRBV19 and TRBJ2-5, with 11 bases identical to TRBD2. The clonotype comes from an adult in good health. The CDR3 region is CASKPLAGGETQYF. CDR3 sequence (DNA): TGTGCTTCTAAACCCCTAGCGGGAGGAGAGACCCAGTACTTC.